The rows below give T cell receptor beta chains drawn from one sample of a study of blood T cell repertoires in COVID-19. The repertoire was sequenced with immunoSEQ multiplex PCR; TCRdb's copy has only in-frame clones and lacks some. The sample lists 120,000 to 150,000 clones, around four fifths occurring once. The sequenced material came from peripheral blood. The origin of the receptors is a woman aged 40 to 49 with active or convalescent COVID-19. Both conserved end residues are part of each CDR3. The D gene is left open where the match is weak. Not every row has a clone size; where given, it reads once, few, many or a size class.

d_gene | j_gene | abundance | v_gene | CDR3aa | CDR3nt
TRBD2 | TRBJ2-2 | once | TRBV4-3 | CASSFPGTSSFGAGELFF | TGCGCCAGCAGCTTTCCCGGGACTAGCTCGTTTGGCGCCGGGGAGCTGTTTTTT
- | TRBJ2-2 | few | TRBV7-9 | CASSPPSGLNTGELFF | TGTGCCAGCAGCCCCCCCAGCGGTCTGAACACCGGGGAGCTGTTTTTT
- | TRBJ1-6 | - | TRBV3-1/TRBV3-2 | CASNRRSGTLHF | TGTGCCAGCAACCGCAGGTCAGGGACCCTCCACTTT
TRBD1 | TRBJ2-3 | - | TRBV24-1 | CATSDFWDRGLDTQYF | TGTGCCACCAGTGATTTTTGGGACAGGGGGCTAGATACGCAGTATTTT
- | TRBJ1-5 | - | TRBV18 | CAGSPATANQPQHF | TGTGCCGGCTCACCAGCGACAGCCAATCAGCCCCAGCATTTT
TRBD2 | TRBJ2-2 | - | TRBV4-2 | CASSQVGGGPVTGELFF | TGTGCCAGCAGCCAAGTTGGCGGGGGGCCCGTCACCGGGGAGCTGTTTTTT
- | TRBJ1-5 | - | TRBV16 | CASSQSDSKNQPQHF | TGTGCCAGCAGCCAATCGGACAGTAAAAACCAGCCCCAGCATTTT
TRBD1 | TRBJ1-1 | few | TRBV29-1 | CSVAARAFSGGTEAFF | TGCAGCGTTGCAGCAAGGGCGTTCTCAGGGGGCACTGAAGCTTTCTTT
- | TRBJ2-1 | - | TRBV11-3 | CASSLSSGRGRNEQFF | TGTGCCAGCAGCTTAAGTAGCGGCAGGGGGAGGAATGAGCAGTTCTTC
- | TRBJ1-5 | - | TRBV27 | CASSGGDRSYSNQPQHF | TGTGCCAGCAGCGGTGGTGACAGGTCGTATAGCAATCAGCCCCAGCATTTT
TRBD1 | TRBJ1-3 | - | TRBV30 | CAWRGYRGSGNTIYF | TGTGCCTGGAGGGGTTACAGGGGTTCAGGAAACACCATATATTTT
TRBD2 | TRBJ2-7 | once | TRBV7-9 | CASSLVPRSGDYEQYF | TGTGCCAGCAGCTTAGTCCCCCGTAGCGGGGACTACGAGCAGTACTTC
TRBD2 | TRBJ2-1 | - | TRBV6-2/TRBV6-3 | CASSFSPGGEQFF | TGTGCCAGCAGTTTCTCGCCCGGGGGGGAGCAGTTCTTC
- | TRBJ2-4 | once | TRBV6-2/TRBV6-3 | CASSYSQVLAKNIQYF | TGTGCCAGCAGTTACAGTCAGGTGCTAGCCAAAAACATTCAGTACTTC
TRBD1 | TRBJ1-2 | - | TRBV7-2 | CASSSVTGPVAYGYTF | TGTGCCAGCAGCTCCGTGACAGGGCCTGTGGCCTATGGCTACACCTTC
TRBD1 | TRBJ2-2 | - | TRBV10-3 | CAIRDGTGRTNTGELFF | TGTGCCATCAGGGATGGGACAGGGAGGACGAACACCGGGGAGCTGTTTTTT
TRBD2 | TRBJ2-5 | - | TRBV3-1/TRBV3-2 | CASSQGLAEIQETQYF | TGTGCCAGCAGCCAAGGACTAGCGGAAATTCAAGAGACCCAGTACTTC
- | TRBJ1-1 | - | TRBV10-2 | CASSRRGGGSAVNTEAFF | TGCGCCAGCTCCCGGAGGGGGGGAGGGTCAGCGGTGAACACTGAAGCTTTCTTT
TRBD1 | TRBJ2-2 | few | TRBV9 | CASSGRTGGNTGELFF | TGTGCCAGCAGCGGGAGGACAGGGGGAAACACCGGGGAGCTGTTTTTT
TRBD2 | TRBJ2-7 | few | TRBV5-1 | CASSLDTSGTYEQYF | TGCGCCAGCAGCTTGGATACTAGCGGCACCTACGAGCAGTACTTC
TRBD1 | TRBJ2-3 | - | TRBV11-2 | CASSYRDREFTDTQYF | TGTGCCAGCAGCTACCGGGACAGGGAGTTCACAGATACGCAGTATTTT
TRBD1 | TRBJ1-1 | once | TRBV6-5 | CASSPQGAGRTEAFF | TGTGCCAGCAGCCCCCAGGGGGCGGGGAGGACTGAAGCTTTCTTT
- | TRBJ1-2 | few | TRBV7-2 | CASSLGSQGSGYTF | TGTGCCAGCAGCTTAGGTAGTCAGGGAAGTGGCTACACCTTC
- | TRBJ1-5 | - | TRBV18 | CASSPVRGVGIGNQPQHF | TGTGCCAGCTCACCGGTCAGGGGAGTCGGTATAGGAAATCAGCCCCAGCATTTT
- | TRBJ1-2 | - | TRBV29-1 | CSAPDYTANYGYTF | TGCAGCGCTCCGGACTATACCGCGAACTATGGCTACACCTTC
TRBD1 | TRBJ1-1 | - | TRBV4-3 | CASSQAPGGAGTEAFF | TGCGCCAGCAGCCAAGCCCCAGGGGGAGCGGGCACTGAAGCTTTCTTT
- | TRBJ2-6 | - | TRBV18 | CASSPVGAGANVLTF | TGTGCCAGCTCACCAGTAGGGGCTGGGGCCAACGTCCTGACTTTC
TRBD1 | TRBJ2-5 | - | TRBV25-1 | CASSEYRGLETQYF | TGTGCCAGCAGTGAATACAGGGGGCTAGAGACCCAGTACTTC
TRBD1 | TRBJ1-3 | - | TRBV3-1/TRBV3-2 | CASKARAAGGRSGNTIYF | TGTGCCAGCAAGGCCCGCGCCGCAGGGGGCAGGTCTGGAAACACCATATATTTT
TRBD2 | TRBJ2-1 | - | TRBV4-3 | CASSQDIPRGRNIGSYNEQFF | TGCGCCAGCAGCCAAGATATTCCGCGGGGGAGAAATATTGGCTCCTACAATGAGCAGTTCTTC
- | TRBJ1-2 | few | TRBV5-6 | CASSLMQYYGYTF | TGTGCCAGCAGCTTGATGCAGTACTATGGCTACACCTTC
- | TRBJ2-5 | - | TRBV3-1/TRBV3-2 | CASSQRRQKETQYF | TGTGCCAGCAGCCAAAGGAGACAGAAAGAGACCCAGTACTTC
TRBD1 | TRBJ2-6 | - | TRBV19 | CASSLSRDRGRTSGANVLTF | TGTGCCAGTAGCCTAAGCCGGGACAGGGGGCGGACCTCTGGGGCCAACGTCCTGACTTTC
TRBD2 | TRBJ2-7 | - | TRBV6-6 | CASSYLTSGVGEQYF | TGTGCCAGCAGTTACCTAACTAGCGGCGTCGGCGAGCAGTACTTC
- | TRBJ1-2 | few | TRBV3-1/TRBV3-2 | CASSQVEQRRGYTF | TGTGCCAGCAGCCAAGTAGAGCAACGTAGAGGCTACACCTTC
- | TRBJ1-5 | - | TRBV5-4 | CASSRDTYGGKDGQPQHF | TGTGCCAGCAGCAGGGATACGTACGGAGGAAAGGACGGTCAGCCCCAGCATTTT
TRBD1 | TRBJ1-3 | - | TRBV11-2 | CASSLQGQGATNTIYF | TGTGCCAGCAGCTTACAGGGACAGGGGGCAACTAACACCATATATTTT